The following is a TCR beta chain sequence with its context. The sample is drawn from a study of regulatory T cells in long-lasting Graves disease. The CDR3 spans 13 residues. Germline CDR1 is SGHNT and CDR2 is YYREEE (reference sequence). V was shortened by 4 bases and J by 6 bases, with 13 bases between the two germline ends. Library construction for TCR beta used iRepertoire HTBI primers and Arm-PCR of CDR3 regions. TCRdb itself ran the multiplex PCR reads through MiXCR, one entry per CDR3 protein. The data hold hundreds of thousands of distinct CDR3 sequences, with around 16% observed a single time. The time point: newly diagnosed GD, antithyroid drugs for less than 3 months. Extracted RNA from PBMCs served as the source of the TCR library.

V is TRBV5-4 and J is TRBJ1-2; tentative D call: TRBD1 (6 bases). The source was peripheral blood mononuclear cells (PBMCs), collected at new diagnosis, from a patient treated with antithyroid drugs. The clonotype was recovered from a female donor with Graves disease. The CDR3 DNA sequence: TGTGCCAGCAGCCACAGACAGGAAGATGGCTACACCTTC. Protein: CASSHRQEDGYTF.